These 17 T cell receptor beta chains were all obtained from the same sample, sequenced in a study of tissue T cells after allogeneic stem cell transplantation. Time point reported: mouse harvest day 7 after allogeneic transplant. Mouse grafts combined 10^7 T-cell-depleted bone marrow cells with 10^6 splenic CD5+ T cells. TCRdb keeps only in-frame clones here, not all; method: immunoSEQ multiplex PCR. The profile shows 9,500 or so clones, approximately 47% of them singletons. Input material: skin. The receptors originated from a female BALB/c mouse given C57BL/6 T cells with graft-versus-host disease after an allogeneic hematopoietic cell transplant.

This clone was seen more than once but under ten times. These gene names are mouse names. Read coverage stops 1 residue before the CDR3 terminus; the germline J gene supplies the remainder. The rearrangement uses TRBV26 and TRBJ1-2; D uncertain. V was clipped by 5 bases and J by 0 bases, with 7 bases between them. Germline V gene sequence: CDR1 KGHPV, CDR2 FQNQEV (reference sequence). This CDR3 contains 13 residues. The sequenced CDR3 bases are TGTGCCAGCAGTTATCAGGCAAACTCCGACTACACC. Its translation: CASSYQANSDYT. The full-length CDR3 reads as CASSYQANSDYTF.

A note on this clone: Gene names follow the mouse nomenclature. The DNA ends 1 residue before the CDR3 does, and the rest of the CDR3 is filled in from the germline J gene. The chain recombines TRBV26 with TRBJ2-1, with D hard to call. The germline V and J ends were trimmed by 4 bases and 0 bases, with 4 bases remaining between them. The CDR3 is 13 amino acids. CDR1 KGHPV and CDR2 FQNQEV come from the germline V gene (reference sequence). The CDR3 bases that were read are TGTGCCAGCAGTCCGGGTAACTATGCTGAGCAGTTC. This codes for CASSPGNYAEQF. The complete CDR3 protein is CASSPGNYAEQFF.

Concerning this clone: Mouse gene names and germline throughout. The sequenced fragment ends 1 residue before the CDR3 boundary, so the rest is inferred from the germline J gene. The chain couples TRBV16 to TRBJ2-1; 7 bases agree with TRBD2. J lost 3 bases, V lost 6 bases, and 2 bases had no gene match. Germline loops: CDR1 SGHSA, CDR2 FRNQAP. The CDR3 totals 13 residues. This CDR3 reads CASSGTVYAEQFF. Partial CDR3 DNA: TGTGCAAGCAGTGGGACTGTCTATGCTGAGCAGTTC.

This clone came up once. The genes are named according to mouse. The read finishes 1 residue shy of the CDR3 end, and the germline J gene is used to complete it. This chain joins TRBV12-1 and TRBJ2-4, with TRBD2 matching 12 bases. The germline V gene has CDR1 SGHSN and CDR2 HYEKVE. The J segment lost 0 bases and the V segment lost 4 bases, leaving 4 bases of the junction unmatched. CDR3 size: 16 residues. CDR3 region: CASSLDWGGSQNTLYF. Incomplete CDR3 DNA: TGTGCCAGCTCCCTGGACTGGGGGGGAAGTCAAAACACCTTGTAC.

Concerning this clone itself: The genes and germline here are from mouse. The DNA ends 1 residue before the CDR3 does, and the rest of the CDR3 is filled in from the germline J gene. The rearrangement joins TRBV1 to TRBJ1-1; TRBD1 might be the D (5 bases). Between the trimmed V and J ends, which lost 6 bases and 3 bases, there was a span of 14 bases. The CDR3 has 14 amino acids. The germline gives CDR1 NSQYPW, CDR2 LRSPGD (reference sequence). CDR3 DNA (partial): TGCACCTGCAGGAGGAGTGGGGCTGACACAGAAGTCTTC. Its translation: CTCRRSGADTEVF. The full CDR3 is CTCRRSGADTEVFF.

This clone has a handful of counts. Gene names follow the mouse nomenclature. CDR3 loop: CASSSNTNTEVFF. Partial CDR3 DNA: TGTGCTAGCAGTTCCAACACAAACACAGAAGTCTTC. The chain links TRBV29 to TRBJ1-1; D remains ambiguous. The CDR3 end lies 1 residue beyond the end of the read and is filled in from the germline J gene. CDR1 MSHET and CDR2 SYDVDS come from the germline V gene. Trimming left V 4 bases short and J 0 bases short, with 6 bases between. This CDR3 is 13 amino acids long.

A remark on this clone: Any gene name here is a mouse gene name. Sequencing ends 1 residue short of the CDR3 end; the germline J gene provides the rest. The chain couples TRBV20 to TRBJ2-3; the match to TRBD2 covers 8 bases. V lost 0 bases, J lost 3 bases, and 2 bases stayed unmatched. Germline V gene data show CDR1 as GFQATS and CDR2 as STVNSAI. The CDR3 consists of 14 residues. The covered CDR3 bases are TGTGGTGCTAGGGAGGGGGGGCGCGCAGAAACGCTGTAT. It specifies CGAREGGRAETLY. The whole CDR3 reads CGAREGGRAETLYF.

Remarks on this clone: Gene and germline names: mouse. The missing CDR3 end, 1 residue past where the read stops, is filled in from the germline J gene. This chain links TRBV13-1 with TRBJ1-2; TRBD1 matches 7 bases. This CDR3 region has 14 residues. The V segment lost 3 bases and the J segment 0 bases; nucleotides outside the gene matches: 2. Germline V lookup: CDR1 NSHNY, CDR2 SYGAGN. The sequenced part of the CDR3 DNA is TGTGCCAGCAGTGGGGGACAGTCAAACTCCGACTACACC. Translating it yields CASSGGQSNSDYT. The CDR3 in its entirety is CASSGGQSNSDYTF.

This clone was seen a few times. Each gene name is a mouse one. The CDR3 end falls 1 residue outside the read, so it is completed with the germline J gene. V gene TRBV26 combines with J gene TRBJ1-2, with D perhaps TRBD1 (5 bases). There are 14 residues in the CDR3. Trimming shortened V by 0 bases and J by 3 bases, and 8 bases separated the two germline ends. Germline V gene sequence: CDR1 KGHPV, CDR2 FQNQEV (reference sequence). The CDR3 reads CASSLSRGDSDYTF. CDR3 DNA, as far as it was read: TGTGCCAGCAGTCTGTCGAGAGGGGACTCCGACTACACC.

This clone has only a few counts. The gene names here belong to mouse. The read finishes 1 residue shy of the CDR3 end, and the germline J gene is used to complete it. This rearrangement joins TRBV26 to TRBJ1-5, with TRBD1 matching over 9 bases. The CDR3 has 12 amino acids. From germline, CDR1 is KGHPV and CDR2 FQNQEV (reference sequence). The trim removed 8 bases at V and 8 bases at J, leaving 4 bases unmatched. The part of the CDR3 DNA that was read is TGTGCCAGCTCAACAGGGGGCAAGGCTCCGCTT. It codes for CASSTGGKAPL. The whole CDR3 reads CASSTGGKAPLF.

Comments on this clone: Germline and genes here are mouse. Read sequence stops 1 residue before the CDR3 end, and the germline J gene provides the missing end. The J gene is TRBJ2-7, the V gene TRBV13-2, with TRBD2 identical over 10 bases. The CDR3 sequence is 15 residues long. V lost 0 bases to trimming and J lost 7 bases; unmatched junction nucleotides: 7. The germline gives CDR1 NNHNN, CDR2 SYGAGS (reference sequence). The chain's CDR3 is CASGDAWDWGREQYF. The DNA read from the CDR3 is TGTGCCAGCGGTGATGCTTGGGACTGGGGAAGAGAACAGTAC.

Worth noting for this clone: Any gene name here is a mouse gene name. The read finishes 1 residue shy of the CDR3 end, and the germline J gene is used to complete it. V and J are TRBV16 and TRBJ2-3, with D hard to call. Germline lookup yields CDR1 SGHSA and CDR2 FRNQAP. The CDR3 totals 15 residues. V was cut by 5 bases and J by 0 bases, with 12 bases left in between. Incomplete CDR3 DNA: TGTGCAAGCAGCACGAGTGGGTCTAGTGCAGAAACGCTGTAT. This encodes CASSTSGSSAETLY. The full CDR3 is CASSTSGSSAETLYF.

As regards this clone: Genes and germline come from the mouse. The CDR3 extends 1 residue past the end of the read, so its final part is completed from the germline J gene. J is TRBJ2-2 and V is TRBV16; D might be TRBD1 or TRBD2, each matching 5 bases. The ends were cut back, 0 bases at V and 4 bases at J, with 6 bases in the middle. Germline assignment: CDR1 SGHSA and CDR2 FRNQAP. CDR3 length equals 14 residues. CDR3 DNA, as far as it was read: TGTGCAAGCAGCTTAGAAGGGGCCACCGGGCAGCTCTAC. Translation gives CASSLEGATGQLY. The full-length CDR3 reads as CASSLEGATGQLYF.

This clone turned up a few times. Gene names are mouse gene names. CDR3 bases read: TGTGCCAGCAGCGGGACAGCCTATGAACAGTAC. Translating it yields CASSGTAYEQY. The whole CDR3 sequence reads CASSGTAYEQYF. The chain joins TRBV26 to TRBJ2-7, with 7 bases matching TRBD1. The CDR3 end is not reached by the read, which stops 1 residue before it; the germline J gene fills it in. Trimming at V came to 6 bases and at J to 2 bases, leaving 1 base not matched to a gene. The CDR3 loop spans 12 amino acids. Germline-derived CDR1 and CDR2 are KGHPV and FQNQEV (reference sequence).

This clone has only a few counts. Mouse gene names apply. The missing CDR3 end, 1 residue past where the read stops, is filled in from the germline J gene. The chain combines TRBV26 with TRBJ2-2, with 9 positions matching TRBD2. This CDR3 is built from 15 residues. V was clipped by 6 bases and J by 1 base; unmatched bases: 3. Germline CDR1 and CDR2: KGHPV and FQNQEV (reference sequence). CDR3 DNA (partial): TGTGCCAGCAGCAGGACTGGGGAAAACACCGGGCAGCTCTAC. This encodes CASSRTGENTGQLY. The whole CDR3 sequence is CASSRTGENTGQLYF.

Only one count was recorded for this clone. Mouse gene names and germline throughout. The read terminates 1 residue ahead of where the CDR3 ends, so the germline J gene completes it. The chain has TRBV5 and TRBJ1-1; D gene ambiguous. CDR3 length: 12 residues. Per germline, CDR1 LGHNA and CDR2 YNLKQL (reference sequence). Trimming cost V 0 bases and J 4 bases, with 3 bases left between them. Partial CDR3 DNA: TGTGCCAGCAGCCAAGAGGTCACAGAAGTCTTC. This codes for CASSQEVTEVF. The CDR3 as a whole reads CASSQEVTEVFF.

Notes on this clone: Mouse names are used for the genes. The read is 1 residue too short to cover the CDR3 end, so that end is filled in from the germline J gene. V usage is TRBV3 and J usage is TRBJ2-1; 9 positions match TRBD2. The germline CDR1 and CDR2 sequences are SNHLY and FYNGKV (reference sequence). The V and J ends lost 7 bases and 5 bases, in that order; junction bases with no gene match: 6. This CDR3 is 14 amino acids long. The CDR3 DNA, read in part, is TGTGCCAGCATCCCGGGACTGGGCCATGCTGAGCAGTTC. This translates into CASIPGLGHAEQF. The full CDR3 sequence reads CASIPGLGHAEQFF. Variable domain in full (rest from reference TRBV3 and TRBJ2-1): GPKVLQIPSHQIIDMGQMVTLNCDPVSNHLYFYWYKQILGQQMEFLVNFYNGKVMEKSKLFKDQFSVERPDGSYFTLKIQPTALEDSAVYFCASIPGLGHAEQFFGPGTRLTVL.